The clone carrying this T cell receptor (beta chain) was picked up one time. Its target is not known. The sample belongs to a study of tumor-infiltrating lymphocytes in primary liver carcinoma. The investigators made TCR beta cDNA from 400 to 550 ng total RNA, using a constant-region primer. Slightly modified ARM-PCR with three nested multiplex PCR rounds yielded TCR beta libraries. With TRBV1-TRBV30 forward primers and a C-beta reverse primer, the first two PCR rounds were run for 10 cycles each. TCRdb independently ran MiXCR on the multiplex PCR reads; one entry per CDR3 protein. Counted here are roughly 120,000 distinct CDR3 sequences, 55% to 70% occurring once; the ten biggest clones make up over 7.5%. Trimming pared 7 bases from V and 4 bases from J, leaving 12 bases between. The V gene's germline CDR1 is WSHSY and CDR2 SAAADI. CDR3 size: 13 residues. From roughly 20-30 mg of unsorted bulk tissue, DNA and RNA were co-extracted together. Treatment of the patients' primary liver carcinoma consisted of surgical resection. Enrolled patients were chronically infected with HBV and treatment-naive.

Study findings and constraints: Tumor-blood pairs (like tumor-adjacent pairs) overlapped less than tumor region pairs did.

This receptor was identified in a woman aged 60-75 years with primary liver carcinoma and hepatitis B virus infection. The sequenced sample was tumor-adjacent normal liver tissue. V gene TRBV10-2 combines with J gene TRBJ2-3, with D hard to call. CDR3 sequence (DNA): TGCGCCAGCACCGAGTCGATCGCAGATACGCAGTATTTT. Translating gives CASTESIADTQYF.